This TCR beta chain came from a study of blood T cell repertoires in COVID-19. This clone was found a few times. The CDR3 totals 12 residues. Germline V gives CDR1 SNHLY, CDR2 FYNNEI. The V gene lost 7 bases and the J gene lost 1 base, with 7 bases spanning the gap. Generated by immunoSEQ multiplex PCR, the TCRdb table keeps only in-frame clones and is missing some. The sample has over 150,000 clones; under 85% are singletons. V is TRBV2 and J is TRBJ1-2; TRBD1 might be the D (5 bases). The receptor's source is a man aged 65 to 79 with acute or convalescent COVID-19. Sequences were obtained from peripheral blood. The CDR3 coding sequence is TGTGCCAGCACACAGGATAACTATGGCTACACCTTC. Translated: CASTQDNYGYTF.